This TCR beta chain was sequenced during a study of T cells in Graves' hyperthyroidism and ophthalmopathy. Study context: At the time of initial diagnosis and before any treatment, peripheral blood was collected.

Diagnosis rested on symptoms, serum thyroxine and TRAb, thyroid ultrasound, and orbital computed tomography. CDR1 and CDR2 (germline): MNHEY, SMNVEV (reference sequence). Trimming removed 6 bases at V and 0 bases at J, with 8 bases between. This CDR3 has 14 residues. Concerning this clonotype itself: Its cognate antigen is unknown.

General observations from the study: Before onset, ophthalmopathy was predicted by the model a median roughly 6.8 months earlier.

Amplified TCR beta CDR3 regions came from RNA transcripts. First-round RT-PCR with HTBI primers amplified the TCR CDR3 region. One entry per CDR3 protein, called by TCRdb with MiXCR from the multiplex PCR reads. The sample yields about 640,000 distinct CDR3 sequences, under 25% seen once. The TCR was taken from a man younger than 45 with Graves' ophthalmopathy. The J gene is TRBJ2-2, the V gene TRBV27; weak D call: TRBD1 (5 bases). The sequenced sample was blood. This CDR3 reads CASSDSPNTGELFF. The CDR3 nucleotides are TGTGCCAGCAGCGACAGCCCGAACACCGGGGAGCTGTTTTTT.